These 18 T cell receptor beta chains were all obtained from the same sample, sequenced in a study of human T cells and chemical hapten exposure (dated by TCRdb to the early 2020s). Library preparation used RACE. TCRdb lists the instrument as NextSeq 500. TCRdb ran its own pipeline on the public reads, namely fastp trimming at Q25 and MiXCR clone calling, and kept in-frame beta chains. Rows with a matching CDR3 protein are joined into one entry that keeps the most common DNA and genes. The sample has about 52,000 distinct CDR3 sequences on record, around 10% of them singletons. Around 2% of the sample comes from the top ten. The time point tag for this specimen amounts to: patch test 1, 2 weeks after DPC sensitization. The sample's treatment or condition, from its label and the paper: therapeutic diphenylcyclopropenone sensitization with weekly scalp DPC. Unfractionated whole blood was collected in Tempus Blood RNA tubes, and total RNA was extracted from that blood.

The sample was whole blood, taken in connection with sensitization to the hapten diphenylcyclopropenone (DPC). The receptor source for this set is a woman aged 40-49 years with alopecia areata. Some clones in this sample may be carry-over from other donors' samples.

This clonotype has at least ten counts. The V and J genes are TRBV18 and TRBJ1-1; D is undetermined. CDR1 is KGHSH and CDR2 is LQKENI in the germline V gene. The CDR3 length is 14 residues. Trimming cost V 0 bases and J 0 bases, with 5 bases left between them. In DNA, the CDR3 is TGTGCCAGCTCACCACCGGCACTGAACACTGAAGCTTTCTTT. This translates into CASSPPALNTEAFF.

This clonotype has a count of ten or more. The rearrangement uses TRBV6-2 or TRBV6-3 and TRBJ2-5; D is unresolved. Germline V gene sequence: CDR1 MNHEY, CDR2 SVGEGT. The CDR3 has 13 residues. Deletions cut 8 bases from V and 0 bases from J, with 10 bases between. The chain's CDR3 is CASEEIYQETQYF. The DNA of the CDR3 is TGTGCCAGCGAAGAGATCTACCAAGAGACCCAGTACTTC.

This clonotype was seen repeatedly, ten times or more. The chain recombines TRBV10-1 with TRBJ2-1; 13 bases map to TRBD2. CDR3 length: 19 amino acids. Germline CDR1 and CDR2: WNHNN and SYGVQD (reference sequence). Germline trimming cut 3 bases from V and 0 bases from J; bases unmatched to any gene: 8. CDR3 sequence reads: CASSDNPGLAGRSYNEQFF. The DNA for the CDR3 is TGCGCCAGCAGTGATAACCCGGGACTAGCGGGGCGCTCCTACAATGAGCAGTTCTTC.

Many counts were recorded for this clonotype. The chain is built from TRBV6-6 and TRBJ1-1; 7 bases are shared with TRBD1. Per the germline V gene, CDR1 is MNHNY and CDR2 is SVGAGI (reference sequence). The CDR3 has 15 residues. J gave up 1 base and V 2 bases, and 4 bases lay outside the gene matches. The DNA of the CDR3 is TGTGCCAGCAGTTACCCGACAGGGCCGAACACTGAAGCTTTCTTT. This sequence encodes CASSYPTGPNTEAFF.

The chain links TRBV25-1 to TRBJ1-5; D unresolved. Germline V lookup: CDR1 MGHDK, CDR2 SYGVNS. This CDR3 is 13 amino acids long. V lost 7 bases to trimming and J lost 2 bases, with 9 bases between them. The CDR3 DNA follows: TGTGCCAGCAAGGGTTCCGGCAATCAGCCCCAGCATTTT. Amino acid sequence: CASKGSGNQPQHF.

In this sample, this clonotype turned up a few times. The CDR3 region is CASSQLEGQGETQYF. In nucleotides, the CDR3 is TGTGCCAGCTCACAGTTAGAAGGACAGGGTGAGACCCAGTACTTC. This chain joins TRBV18 and TRBJ2-5; 8 positions agree with TRBD1. Germline V gene data show CDR1 as KGHSH and CDR2 as LQKENI. J lost 5 bases, V lost 4 bases, and 9 bases had no gene match. This CDR3 contains 15 residues.

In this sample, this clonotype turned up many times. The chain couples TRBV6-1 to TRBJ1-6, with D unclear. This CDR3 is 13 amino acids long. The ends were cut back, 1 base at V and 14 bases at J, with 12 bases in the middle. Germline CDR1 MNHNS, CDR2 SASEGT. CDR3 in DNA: TGTGCCAGCAGTGAAGGGGAATCGGAATCCCTCCACTTT. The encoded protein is CASSEGESESLHF.

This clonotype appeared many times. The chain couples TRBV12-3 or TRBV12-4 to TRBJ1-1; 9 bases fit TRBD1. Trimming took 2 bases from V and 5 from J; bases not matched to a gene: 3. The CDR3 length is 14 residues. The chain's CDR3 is CASSLRQGETEAFF. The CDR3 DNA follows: TGTGCCAGCAGTTTAAGACAGGGGGAGACTGAAGCTTTCTTT.

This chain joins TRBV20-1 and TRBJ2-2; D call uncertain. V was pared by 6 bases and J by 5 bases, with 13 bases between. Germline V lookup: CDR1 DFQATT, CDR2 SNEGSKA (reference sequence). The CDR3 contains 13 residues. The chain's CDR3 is CSASRLQTGELFF. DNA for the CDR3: TGCAGTGCCTCTCGACTTCAGACCGGGGAGCTGTTTTTT.

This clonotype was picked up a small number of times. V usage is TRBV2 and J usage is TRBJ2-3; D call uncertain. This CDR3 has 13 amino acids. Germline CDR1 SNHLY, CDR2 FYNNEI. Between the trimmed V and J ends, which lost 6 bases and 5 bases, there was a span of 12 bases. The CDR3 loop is CASSVGVLDTQYF. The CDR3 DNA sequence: TGTGCCAGCAGCGTGGGTGTTTTAGATACGCAGTATTTT. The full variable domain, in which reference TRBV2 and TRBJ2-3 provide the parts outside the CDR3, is EPEVTQTPSHQVTQMGQEVILRCVPISNHLYFYWYRQILGQKVEFLVSFYNNEISEKSEIFDDQFSVERPDGSNFTLKIRSTKLEDSAMYFCASSVGVLDTQYFGPGTRLTVL.

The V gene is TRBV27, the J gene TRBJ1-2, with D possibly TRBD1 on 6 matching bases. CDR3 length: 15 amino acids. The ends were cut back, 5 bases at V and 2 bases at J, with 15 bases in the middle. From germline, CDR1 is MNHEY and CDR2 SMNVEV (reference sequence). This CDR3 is CASSLRPTGNYGYTF. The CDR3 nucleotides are TGTGCCAGCAGTCTCCGCCCGACAGGAAACTATGGCTACACCTTC.

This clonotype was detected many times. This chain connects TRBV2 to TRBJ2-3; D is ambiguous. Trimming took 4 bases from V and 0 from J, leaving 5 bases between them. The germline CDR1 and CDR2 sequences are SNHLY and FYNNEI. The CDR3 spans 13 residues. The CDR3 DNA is TGTGCCAGCAGTGGTACTAGCACAGATACGCAGTATTTT. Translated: CASSGTSTDTQYF.

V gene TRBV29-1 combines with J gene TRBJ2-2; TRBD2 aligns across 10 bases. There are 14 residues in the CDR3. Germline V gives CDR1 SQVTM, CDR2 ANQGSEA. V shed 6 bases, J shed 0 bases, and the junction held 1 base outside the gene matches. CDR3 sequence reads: CSVLAGPNTGELFF. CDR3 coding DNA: TGCAGCGTACTAGCGGGACCGAACACCGGGGAGCTGTTTTTT.

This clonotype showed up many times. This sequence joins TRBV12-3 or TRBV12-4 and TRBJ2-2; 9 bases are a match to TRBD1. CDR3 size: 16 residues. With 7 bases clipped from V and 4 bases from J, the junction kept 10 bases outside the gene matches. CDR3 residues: CASTPGQGGSTGELFF. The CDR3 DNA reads TGTGCCAGCACCCCGGGACAGGGTGGTTCCACCGGGGAGCTGTTTTTT.

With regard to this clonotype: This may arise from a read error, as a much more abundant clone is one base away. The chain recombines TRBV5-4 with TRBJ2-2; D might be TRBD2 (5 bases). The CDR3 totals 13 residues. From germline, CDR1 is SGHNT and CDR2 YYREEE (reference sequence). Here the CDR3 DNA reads TGTTCCAGCAGCCGGGAAGTCGCCGGGGAGCTGTTTTTT. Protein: CSSSREVAGELFF.

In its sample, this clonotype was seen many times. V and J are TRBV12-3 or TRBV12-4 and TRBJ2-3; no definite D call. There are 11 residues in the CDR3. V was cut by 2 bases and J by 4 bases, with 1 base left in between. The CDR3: CASSLSDTQYF. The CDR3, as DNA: TGTGCCAGCAGTTTATCAGATACGCAGTATTTT.

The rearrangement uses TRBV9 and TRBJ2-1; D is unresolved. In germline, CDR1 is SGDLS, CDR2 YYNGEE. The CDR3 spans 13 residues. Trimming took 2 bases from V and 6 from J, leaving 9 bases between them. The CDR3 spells CASSVSSSNEQFF. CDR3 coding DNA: TGTGCCAGCAGCGTCAGTAGCAGCAATGAGCAGTTCTTC.

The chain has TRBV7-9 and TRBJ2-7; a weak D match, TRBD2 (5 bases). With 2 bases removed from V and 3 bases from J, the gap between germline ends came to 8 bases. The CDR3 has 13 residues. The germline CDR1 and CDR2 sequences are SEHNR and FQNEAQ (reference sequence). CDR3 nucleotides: TGTGCCAGCAGCTTATCCGGGAACTACGAGCAGTACTTC. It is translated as CASSLSGNYEQYF.